The T cell receptor (beta chain) under discussion was sequenced for a study of blood T cell repertoires in COVID-19. Study-wide background: COVID-19 samples from acute and convalescent phases originated in the United States, Italy and Spain. The analysed material was cDNA or gDNA that came from T cells, B-cell-depleted T cells, or PBMCs.

The CDR3 contains 14 residues. CDR1 is SEHNR and CDR2 is FQNEAQ in the germline V gene (reference sequence). V gave up 1 base and J gave up 2 bases, with 7 bases separating them. Authors' processing steps: Using reference gene primer amplification, nucleated cell counts were estimated. Here immunoSEQ multiplex PCR was the method, and the copy in TCRdb shows in-frame clones only, minus some. That table gives V, J and clone size, and the DNA gave D and trimming. This sample yields fewer than 350,000 clones, of which 65% to 90% are seen a single time; 3.5% to 4.5% belongs to the top ten. Categorization into cohorts depended on clinical history that participants reported.

This rearrangement joins TRBV7-9 to TRBJ2-3; D is unclear. Sequenced input: PBMCs or T cells enriched from blood (not recorded which). This sequence was found in a woman between 40 and 50 years old with acute COVID-19. The chain's CDR3 is CASSLGAFTDTQYF. CDR3 in DNA: TGTGCCAGCAGCTTAGGGGCCTTCACAGATACGCAGTATTTT.